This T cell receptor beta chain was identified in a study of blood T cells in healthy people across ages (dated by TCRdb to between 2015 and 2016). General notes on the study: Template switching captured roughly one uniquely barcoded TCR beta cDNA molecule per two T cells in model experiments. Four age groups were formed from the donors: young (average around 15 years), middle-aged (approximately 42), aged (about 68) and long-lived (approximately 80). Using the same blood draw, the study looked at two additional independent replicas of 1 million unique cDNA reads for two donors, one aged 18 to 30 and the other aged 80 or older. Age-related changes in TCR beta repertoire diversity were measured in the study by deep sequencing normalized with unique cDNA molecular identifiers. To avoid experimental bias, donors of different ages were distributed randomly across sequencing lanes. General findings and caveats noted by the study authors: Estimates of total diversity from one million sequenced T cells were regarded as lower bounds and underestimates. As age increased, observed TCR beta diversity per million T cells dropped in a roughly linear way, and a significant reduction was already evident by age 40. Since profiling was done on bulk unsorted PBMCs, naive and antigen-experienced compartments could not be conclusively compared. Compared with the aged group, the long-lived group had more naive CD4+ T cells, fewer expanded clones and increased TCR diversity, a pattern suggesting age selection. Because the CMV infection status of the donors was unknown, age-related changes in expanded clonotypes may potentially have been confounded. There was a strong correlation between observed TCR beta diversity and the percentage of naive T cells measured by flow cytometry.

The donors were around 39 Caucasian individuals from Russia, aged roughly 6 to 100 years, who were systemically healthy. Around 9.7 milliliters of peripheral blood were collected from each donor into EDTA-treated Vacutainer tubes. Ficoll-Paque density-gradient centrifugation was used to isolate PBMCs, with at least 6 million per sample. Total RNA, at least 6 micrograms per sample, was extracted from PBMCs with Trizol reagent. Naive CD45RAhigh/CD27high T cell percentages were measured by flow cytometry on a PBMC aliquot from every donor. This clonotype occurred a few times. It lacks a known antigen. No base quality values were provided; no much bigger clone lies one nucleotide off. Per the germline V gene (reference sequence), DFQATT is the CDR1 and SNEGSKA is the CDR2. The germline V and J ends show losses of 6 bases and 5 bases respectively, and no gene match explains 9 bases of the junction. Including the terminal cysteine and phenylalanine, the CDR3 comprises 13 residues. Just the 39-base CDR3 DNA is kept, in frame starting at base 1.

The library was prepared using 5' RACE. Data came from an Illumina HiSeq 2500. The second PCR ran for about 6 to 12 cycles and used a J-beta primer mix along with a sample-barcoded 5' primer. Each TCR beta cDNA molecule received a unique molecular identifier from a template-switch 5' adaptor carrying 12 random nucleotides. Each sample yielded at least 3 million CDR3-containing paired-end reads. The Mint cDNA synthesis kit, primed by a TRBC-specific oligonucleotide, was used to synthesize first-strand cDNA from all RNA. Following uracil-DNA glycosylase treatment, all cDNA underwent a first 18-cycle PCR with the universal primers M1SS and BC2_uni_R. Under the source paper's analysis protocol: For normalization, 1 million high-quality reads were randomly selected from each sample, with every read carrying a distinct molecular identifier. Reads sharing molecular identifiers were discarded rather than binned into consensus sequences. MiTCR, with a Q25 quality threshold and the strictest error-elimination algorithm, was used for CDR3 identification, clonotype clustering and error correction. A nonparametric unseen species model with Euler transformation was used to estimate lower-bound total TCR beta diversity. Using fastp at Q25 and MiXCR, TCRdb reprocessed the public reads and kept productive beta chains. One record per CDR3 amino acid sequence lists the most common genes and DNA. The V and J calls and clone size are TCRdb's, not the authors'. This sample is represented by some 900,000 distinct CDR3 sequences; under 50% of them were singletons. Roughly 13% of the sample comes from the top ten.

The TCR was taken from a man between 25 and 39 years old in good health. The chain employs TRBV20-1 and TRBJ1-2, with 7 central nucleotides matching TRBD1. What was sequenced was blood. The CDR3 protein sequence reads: CSASDRVGYGYTF. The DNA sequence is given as TGCAGTGCCTCTGACAGGGTGGGTTATGGCTACACCTTC.